The sequence of this T cell receptor beta chain was determined in a study of cytomegalovirus exposure and HLA in healthy donors. This table comes from immunoSEQ multiplex PCR, and its TCRdb copy is limited to in-frame clones, with some not included. The table shows approximately 270,000 clones, with nearly 90% occurring only once. Points on this clone: Its antigen is not known.

The CDR3 is 12 amino acids. Germline-derived CDR1 and CDR2 are SGDLS and YYNGEE. The germline V and J ends were trimmed by 4 bases and 6 bases, with 10 bases remaining between them. The donors were in the roughly 130-subject validation cohort, distinct from the roughly 720-subject first cohort. Study-level results: Most TCR sequences were rare, but some public TCRs occurred in many donors.

V is TRBV9 and J is TRBJ1-2, with D uncertain. The TCR originated in a woman aged 18-29 years in good health and CMV-seronegative. What was sequenced was PBMCs. Here the CDR3 DNA reads TGTGCCAGCAGCCCAGGTTTAGATGGCTACACCTTC. It is translated as CASSPGLDGYTF.